This T cell receptor (beta chain) comes out of a study of blood T cell repertoires in COVID-19. Overall study context: Spain, Italy and the United States supplied samples that represented acute and convalescent COVID-19. PBMCs, B-cell-depleted T cells, or T cells were the source of the cDNA or gDNA that made up the material.

Using immunoSEQ multiplex PCR, the repertoire was profiled, and TCRdb retains in-frame clones only, with some absent. The table has roughly 300,000 clones, under 90% seen once. The age range of participants was about 18 to 95 years, with residence in about 25 US areas. Cohort 3 recovered donors had two negative PCRs, clearance, or symptom resolution. The germline V and J ends were trimmed by 4 bases and 4 bases, with 12 bases remaining between them. CDR1 and CDR2 (germline): SGHNT, YYREEE (reference sequence). This CDR3 has 15 residues. The sequence was collected from a woman aged 18-29 years who had recovered from COVID-19. Sequencing was performed on PBMCs or T cells enriched from blood (not recorded which). The genes are TRBV5-4 and TRBJ2-6; TRBD2 might be the D (6 bases). The chain's CDR3 is CASSPGRQGANVLTF. The CDR3 region has the DNA TGTGCCAGCAGCCCGGGGAGGCAAGGGGCCAACGTCCTGACTTTC.